This T cell receptor (beta chain) stems from a study of blood T cell repertoires in COVID-19. The wider study: From the United States, Italy and Spain came samples of acute and convalescent COVID-19. Sources were T cells, B-cell-depleted T cells, or PBMCs; the material itself was cDNA or gDNA.

Germline assignment: CDR1 LGHNA and CDR2 YNFKEQ. The CDR3 has 17 amino acids. Between the trimmed V and J ends, which lost 4 bases and 4 bases, there was a span of 22 bases. As handled by the study authors: Amplification with reference gene primers provided the estimates of nucleated cell counts. Profiling relied on immunoSEQ multiplex PCR, and the TCRdb table lists in-frame clones only, not all of them. V, J and clone size reflect that table, while D and trimming were determined from the DNA. Altogether approximately 50,000 clones are present, 90% being singletons, with the ten largest covering about 3%.

The sequence was collected from a human donor in a cohort sampled during active COVID-19. The J gene is TRBJ2-5, the V gene TRBV4-2, with TRBD2 as a possible D gene (7 bases). Sequenced material: peripheral blood. CDR3: CASSPGEGARVGETQYF. In nucleotides, the CDR3 is TGTGCCAGCAGCCCAGGGGAGGGAGCAAGAGTAGGAGAGACCCAGTACTTC.